This passage covers 18 T cell receptor beta chains from one sample sequenced in a study of CD8+ T cells in alopecia areata. RNA extraction and reverse transcription yielded cDNA as sequencing template. TCRdb's table, derived via immunoSEQ multiplex PCR, lists solely in-frame clones and lacks some. There are about 91,000 clones in the sample; around 44% occur only once, and 0.79% lies in the top ten. The sequenced material came from CD4+ T cells sorted from blood. Source of these receptors: a human donor with alopecia areata.

This clone was seen more than once but under ten times. This rearrangement joins TRBV29-1 to TRBJ1-3, with 8 bases that match TRBD1. The germline V gene encodes CDR1 SQVTM and CDR2 ANQGSEA. The V gene end was trimmed by 2 bases and the J gene end by 2 bases; junction bases not matched to a gene: 8. The CDR3 runs 16 residues. The CDR3 reads CSVEKSPRGPGNTIYF. In DNA, the CDR3 is TGCAGCGTTGAAAAATCCCCCAGGGGGCCTGGAAACACCATATATTTT.

V is TRBV30 and J is TRBJ1-4; possible D gene TRBD1, 5 bases. The CDR3 covers 14 residues. Trimming removed 2 bases from V and 8 bases from J, with 15 bases in between. The germline gives CDR1 GTSNPN, CDR2 SVGIG (reference sequence). CDR3 nucleotide sequence: TGTGCCTGGAGTCCCGGGACCGTGGGGGAAAAACTGTTTTTT. It specifies CAWSPGTVGEKLFF.

The J gene is TRBJ2-1, the V gene TRBV6-5; possibly TRBD1 or TRBD2 for D (5 bases each). Trimming left V 3 bases short and J 7 bases short, with 13 bases between. The germline CDR1 and CDR2 sequences are MNHEY and SVGAGI. The CDR3 runs 14 residues. The CDR3 sequence: CASSYNGAKNEQFF. For the CDR3, the DNA is TGTGCCAGCAGTTATAACGGGGCGAAGAATGAGCAGTTCTTC.

This clone was recorded a few times. The rearrangement uses TRBV28 and TRBJ1-2; 10 bases line up with TRBD1. Germline-derived CDR1 and CDR2 are MDHEN and SYDVKM. CDR3 length equals 12 residues. The V and J ends lost 6 bases and 8 bases, in that order; junction bases with no gene match: 3. This chain's CDR3 is CASSTTGGGYTF. The DNA for the CDR3 is TGTGCCAGCAGCACGACAGGGGGCGGCTACACCTTC.

This clone was picked up a small number of times. The chain recombines TRBV4-3 with TRBJ1-2; D possibly corresponds to TRBD1 (5 bases). CDR3 length: 14 amino acids. V dropped 1 base and J dropped 1 base, with 7 bases sitting between them. CDR1 LGHNA and CDR2 YSLEER come from the germline V gene. The CDR3 is CASSQGGINYGYTF. CDR3 nucleotides: TGCGCCAGCAGCCAAGGGGGCATTAACTATGGCTACACCTTC.

The chain is built from TRBV5-1 and TRBJ1-4; D gene unclear. Germline loops: CDR1 SGHRS, CDR2 YFSETQ. CDR3 length equals 11 residues. Trimming took off 0 bases at V and 8 bases at J, with 2 bases between the two ends. The CDR3 sequence: CASSLGEKLFF. In DNA, the CDR3 is TGCGCCAGCAGCTTGGGGGAAAAACTGTTTTTT.

The chain links TRBV29-1 to TRBJ2-1, with D perhaps matching TRBD2 (6 bases). The CDR3 has 16 residues. V lost 3 bases, J lost 0 bases, and 15 bases lay in between. Germline V CDR1 and CDR2: SQVTM, ANQGSEA. In nucleotides, the CDR3 is TGCAGCGTTGAGGGGGTAGCGGAGGCCTCCTACAATGAGCAGTTCTTC. Its translation is CSVEGVAEASYNEQFF.

The gene calls are TRBV5-1 and TRBJ2-1; 11 bases match TRBD2. The length of the CDR3 is 16 residues. Germline CDR1 reads SGHRS; CDR2 reads YFSETQ. J was trimmed by 7 bases and V by 0 bases; bases with no gene match: 6. The DNA for the CDR3 is TGCGCCAGCAGCTTGGCTGGGGCTAGCGGGAGGAATGAGCAGTTCTTC. Its protein product is CASSLAGASGRNEQFF.

As DNA, the CDR3 is TGCAGCGTCAGTCCCGGGACAGGGGGGACTGAAGCTTTCTTT. It codes for CSVSPGTGGTEAFF. The chain recombines TRBV29-1 with TRBJ1-1; TRBD1 matches at 11 bases. The V and J ends lost 6 bases and 5 bases, in that order; junction bases with no gene match: 8. The CDR3 has 14 residues. The V gene's germline CDR1 is SQVTM and CDR2 ANQGSEA.

The rearrangement links TRBV30 to TRBJ2-7; TRBD1 matches at 8 bases. The CDR3 extends over 13 amino acids. V shed 3 bases, J shed 7 bases, and the junction held 8 bases outside the gene matches. In germline, CDR1 is GTSNPN, CDR2 SVGIG (reference sequence). The CDR3 region has the DNA TGTGCCTGGAGCCAGGGGGCGCGCGGGGAGCAGTACTTC. It encodes CAWSQGARGEQYF. Based on the CDR3 plus reference TRBV30 and TRBJ2-7, the full variable domain is SQTIHQWPATLVQPVGSPLSLECTVEGTSNPNLYWYRQAAGRGLQLLFYSVGIGQISSEVPQNLSASRPQDRQFILSSKKLLLSDSGFYLCAWSQGARGEQYFGPGTRLTVT.

This clone was observed a handful of times. The rearrangement links TRBV30 to TRBJ1-2; TRBD1 agrees at 8 bases. The V gene end was trimmed by 4 bases and the J gene end by 5 bases; junction bases not matched to a gene: 3. Germline lookup yields CDR1 GTSNPN and CDR2 SVGIG (reference sequence). The CDR3 spans 12 residues. This CDR3 reads CAWTGGRYGYTF. CDR3 DNA: TGTGCCTGGACAGGGGGCCGGTATGGCTACACCTTC.

This clone was picked up a small number of times. The chain employs TRBV29-1 and TRBJ2-7; D is ambiguous. The CDR3 consists of 12 residues. V shed 7 bases and J shed 3 bases, with 13 bases lying between them. In germline, CDR1 is SQVTM, CDR2 ANQGSEA. The CDR3 reads CSGEVVLYEQYF. In DNA, the CDR3 is TGCAGCGGAGAGGTTGTCCTCTACGAGCAGTACTTC.

The chain links TRBV5-1 to TRBJ2-1; 11 nucleotides match TRBD1. The CDR3 has 15 residues. With 4 bases clipped from V and 9 bases from J, the junction kept 9 bases outside the gene matches. Germline V gives CDR1 SGHRS, CDR2 YFSETQ. The CDR3 loop reads CASSPQADRGLEQFF. DNA of the CDR3: TGCGCCAGCAGCCCGCAGGCGGACAGGGGGCTTGAGCAGTTCTTC.

In its sample, this clone was seen a few times. This chain connects TRBV28 to TRBJ1-2; weak D call: TRBD1 (5 bases). The length of the CDR3 is 13 residues. Germline lookup yields CDR1 MDHEN and CDR2 SYDVKM. V was shortened by 6 bases and J by 4 bases, with 12 bases between the two germline ends. Written as DNA, the CDR3 is TGTGCCAGCAGCCTCCAGGGAACCTATGGCTACACCTTC. Its translation is CASSLQGTYGYTF.

The V and J genes are TRBV30 and TRBJ2-3; weak D call: TRBD2 (7 bases). V lost 5 bases and J 4 bases, leaving 13 bases between the germline ends. Germline CDR1 GTSNPN, CDR2 SVGIG (reference sequence). There are 13 residues in the CDR3. The DNA of the CDR3 is TGTGCCTGGTGGGGGGGGCACGCAGATACGCAGTATTTT. Its translation is CAWWGGHADTQYF.

Worth noting for this clone: A much larger clone lies a single base off, so this may be a read error. The CDR3 loop is CASRDSGANVLTF. The CDR3, as DNA: TGTGCCAGCAGGGACTCTGGGGCCAACGTCCTGACTTTC. The V gene is TRBV7-3, the J gene TRBJ2-6; no clear D gene. Germline CDR1 is SGHTA and CDR2 is FQGTGA. CDR3 length equals 13 residues. Trimming left V 6 bases short and J 0 bases short, with 3 bases between.

This clone appeared a few times. The rearrangement uses TRBV29-1 and TRBJ2-1, with D possibly matching TRBD2 (6 bases). The germline V and J ends were trimmed by 8 bases and 10 bases, with 12 bases remaining between them. In germline, CDR1 is SQVTM, CDR2 ANQGSEA. This CDR3 region has 10 residues. The DNA for the CDR3 is TGCAGCACTGGGGACTTCGAGCAGTTCTTC. Its translation: CSTGDFEQFF.

The chain's CDR3 is CASSRQNRETQYF. The DNA of the CDR3 is TGTGCCAGCAGCCGCCAAAATCGGGAGACCCAGTACTTC. J is TRBJ2-5 and V is TRBV7-2; unclear D gene. Germline V gives CDR1 SGHTA, CDR2 FQGNSA. V was clipped by 5 bases and J by 5 bases, with 12 bases between them. This CDR3 comprises 13 residues.